Described below is a single TCR beta chain sequence and its context. This record belongs to a study of blood T cell repertoires in COVID-19. The wider study: Donors in the United States, Italy and Spain gave samples during acute or convalescent COVID-19. In each case, the material was cDNA or gDNA derived from T cells, B-cell-depleted T cells, or PBMCs.

Per the authors' pipeline: Amplification of reference gene primers was used by the study to estimate nucleated cell counts. Clones were read by immunoSEQ multiplex PCR, and TCRdb kept only the in-frame ones, dropping some. The DNA gave D and trimming, while V, J and clone size come from that table. The repertoire holds about 95,000 clones, with roughly 80% as singletons. The TCR was taken from a man at least 80 years old with active or convalescent COVID-19. The sequencing input was peripheral blood.

CDR3 sequence reads: CATSDLRAGNGYTF. DNA of the CDR3: TGTGCCACCAGTGATTTACGCGCAGGGAATGGCTACACCTTC. This chain joins TRBV24-1 and TRBJ1-2; a possible D gene is TRBD1 (5 bases). Germline V gene lookup returns CDR1 KGHDR and CDR2 SFDVKD. The V and J ends lost 1 base and 6 bases respectively, with 11 bases between them. CDR3 length: 14 amino acids.